The 28 T cell receptor beta chains below all came from one sample that was sequenced in a study of CXCR3-negative and CXCR3-positive naive CD8 T cells (dated 2019 in TCRdb). Sequenced using a NextSeq 550. The Human TCR Profiling Kit (MiLaboratory) was used to make UMI-labeled 5' RACE TRB cDNA libraries. TCRdb reprocessed the public reads and reports one entry per CDR3 protein sequence, without DNA. This sample's table has entries for tens of thousands of distinct CDR3 sequences. Around 1.9% of the sample comes from the top ten. Sequencing input: naive CXCR3- CD8+ T cells from blood. Interpreted using the paper, the cell subset or site label stands for: CD45RO-CCR7+CD27+CD95- naive CD8+ T cells lacking CXCR3 (TNR3-). These receptor sequences come from a human donor in good health. Some clones in this sample may be carry-over from other donors' samples.

This sequence joins TRBV20-1 and TRBJ2-1; TCRdb picks TRBD2, but there is no DNA to check that call. This CDR3 has 18 residues. Germline V gene sequence: CDR1 DFQATT, CDR2 SNEGSKA (reference sequence). The CDR3 reads CSASAGLAGGSSYNEQFF.

The chain employs TRBV7-2 and TRBJ2-1; there is no DNA to check the TCRdb D call of TRBD2. Germline V gene lookup returns CDR1 SGHTA and CDR2 FQGNSA. The CDR3 runs to 17 residues. This CDR3 is CASSHEGNLAGWHEQFF.

The chain uses TRBV6-1 and TRBJ1-1. There are 14 residues in the CDR3. Germline V CDR1 and CDR2: MNHNS, SASEGT. The chain's CDR3 is CASSETSGGTEAFF.

This clonotype is called medium-sized based on its frequency. The chain is built from TRBV29-1 and TRBJ1-2; absent DNA, TCRdb's TRBD1 call cannot be checked. CDR1 and CDR2 (germline): SQVTM, ANQGSEA. The CDR3 is made up of 16 amino acids. CDR3 protein: CSVEVEEQGVIYGYTF.

This chain uses TRBV7-9 with TRBJ2-7. The germline V gene encodes CDR1 SEHNR and CDR2 FQNEAQ (reference sequence). The CDR3 contains 14 residues. CDR3 in amino acids: CASSSITEGYEQYF.

The genes are TRBV29-1 and TRBJ2-1. The CDR3 length is 14 residues. Germline V lookup: CDR1 SQVTM, CDR2 ANQGSEA. CDR3 residues: CSVEQVSSYNEQFF.

The chain employs TRBV9 and TRBJ1-2; TCRdb gives TRBD1 as the D gene, but with no DNA this cannot be confirmed. Germline V gene data show CDR1 as SGDLS and CDR2 as YYNGEE. This CDR3 region has 13 residues. The CDR3: CASTDRGDYGYTF.

J is TRBJ1-2 and V is TRBV29-1. CDR1 is SQVTM and CDR2 is ANQGSEA in the germline V gene. This CDR3 has 12 amino acids. The CDR3 reads CSVEELGWGYTF.

This sequence joins TRBV29-1 and TRBJ2-2; lacking DNA, the TRBD1 call made by TCRdb goes unchecked. Germline CDR1 and CDR2: SQVTM and ANQGSEA. The CDR3 contains 15 residues. The chain's CDR3 is CSVEDQGTGRGELFF.

V usage is TRBV27 and J usage is TRBJ2-7. The CDR3 consists of 14 residues. Germline CDR1 and CDR2: MNHEY and SMNVEV (reference sequence). This chain's CDR3 is CASSPISSSYEQYF.

This rearrangement joins TRBV12-3 or TRBV12-4 to TRBJ2-7; the D gene TCRdb calls, TRBD1, cannot be checked with no DNA. This CDR3 has 15 residues. CDR3 sequence: CASSFGGTNYYEQYF.

The chain links TRBV15 to TRBJ2-1; TCRdb selects TRBD2, and the lack of DNA leaves this call unchecked. The length of the CDR3 is 15 residues. Germline V gene sequence: CDR1 LNHNV, CDR2 YYDKDF (reference sequence). CDR3 sequence reads: CATSTRGGTFNEQFF.

The chain has TRBV9 and TRBJ2-2; TCRdb designates TRBD2, a call that cannot be tested without DNA. The CDR3 spans 14 residues. Germline lookup yields CDR1 SGDLS and CDR2 YYNGEE. CDR3 protein: CASSGGLNTGELFF. Variable domain in full (rest from reference TRBV9 and TRBJ2-2): DSGVTQTPKHLITATGQRVTLRCSPRSGDLSVYWYQQSLDQGLQFLIQYYNGEERAKGNILERFSAQQFPDLHSELNLSSLELGDSALYFCASSGGLNTGELFFGEGSRLTVL.

This chain links TRBV5-1 with TRBJ2-2; TCRdb's D call of TRBD1 is untestable without DNA. Looked up from germline, CDR1 is SGHRS and CDR2 is YFSETQ. This CDR3 is built from 16 residues. The CDR3 region is CASSLFGQGASGELFF.

V is TRBV7-2 and J is TRBJ1-1; TCRdb calls TRBD1, which cannot be checked without DNA. Germline V lookup: CDR1 SGHTA, CDR2 FQGNSA. CDR3 length: 15 amino acids. The CDR3 loop reads CASSLKGQVNTEAFF.

The J gene is TRBJ2-3, the V gene TRBV11-2; the D call from TCRdb, TRBD1, cannot be confirmed without DNA. Germline V gives CDR1 SGHAT, CDR2 FQNNGV. The CDR3 is 15 residues long. The CDR3 spells CASSFGQGETDTQYF.

The chain has TRBV28 and TRBJ2-7; the D call of TRBD2 rests on TCRdb alone, since no DNA is present to check it. Per the germline V gene, CDR1 is MDHEN and CDR2 is SYDVKM. The CDR3 is made up of 14 amino acids. The CDR3: CASSLELAGVEQYF.

The chain has TRBV5-1 and TRBJ2-7. The germline V gene has CDR1 SGHRS and CDR2 YFSETQ. The length of the CDR3 is 14 residues. The CDR3 loop is CASSIYRGSYEQYF.

The chain is built from TRBV28 and TRBJ1-1; TCRdb names TRBD1, which stays unverified in the absence of DNA. Looked up from germline, CDR1 is MDHEN and CDR2 is SYDVKM. The CDR3 spans 12 residues. Here the CDR3 reads CASSLRDREAFF.

This chain links TRBV28 with TRBJ2-7; TCRdb outputs TRBD1, but without DNA this stays unchecked. Germline lookup yields CDR1 MDHEN and CDR2 SYDVKM. The CDR3 contains 13 residues. The CDR3 loop reads CASSYVRGPGQYF.

V is TRBV18 and J is TRBJ2-7; no DNA is available, so the TRBD1 call from TCRdb remains unchecked. The CDR3 sequence is 15 residues long. Germline V lookup: CDR1 KGHSH, CDR2 LQKENI. The CDR3 is CASSPQGTGVYEQYF. The full variable domain, completed using reference TRBV18 and TRBJ2-7, is NAGVMQNPRHLVRRRGQEARLRCSPMKGHSHVYWYRQLPEEGLKFMVYLQKENIIDESGMPKERFSAEFPKEGPSILRIQQVVRGDSAAYFCASSPQGTGVYEQYFGPGTRLTVT.

This rearrangement joins TRBV29-1 to TRBJ2-2; TCRdb reports TRBD2, a call that lacks DNA to check it against. This CDR3 region has 15 residues. Germline-derived CDR1 and CDR2 are SQVTM and ANQGSEA. The CDR3 sequence is CSVRVGGPGTGELFF.

Its frequency marks this clonotype as medium-sized. CDR3 amino acids: CASSYLSTGYQETQYF. V is TRBV6-2 or TRBV6-3 and J is TRBJ2-5; with no DNA, the TCRdb D assignment of TRBD1 cannot be verified. In germline, CDR1 is MNHEY, CDR2 SVGEGT. This CDR3 has 16 amino acids.

The chain recombines TRBV7-3 with TRBJ1-2. CDR1 is SGHTA, CDR2 FQGTGA, per germline. The CDR3 extends over 13 amino acids. The CDR3 loop is CASSPDGDYGYAF.

The V call is TRBV9, the J call TRBJ2-1; checking the TCRdb D call of TRBD2 is not possible without DNA. Germline lookup yields CDR1 SGDLS and CDR2 YYNGEE. There are 14 residues in the CDR3. This CDR3 reads CASTPLTSYNEQFF.

The chain combines TRBV7-9 with TRBJ1-2. In germline, CDR1 is SEHNR, CDR2 FQNEAQ (reference sequence). The length of the CDR3 is 14 residues. Here the CDR3 reads CASSLGQEFYGYTF.

V gene TRBV7-9 combines with J gene TRBJ1-1. The CDR3 loop spans 11 amino acids. CDR1 and CDR2 from the germline V gene are SEHNR and FQNEAQ (reference sequence). The CDR3 protein is CASSLADEAFF.

The chain has TRBV20-1 and TRBJ1-4. The CDR3 loop spans 12 amino acids. Germline loops: CDR1 DFQATT, CDR2 SNEGSKA (reference sequence). The CDR3: CSARGEAEKLFF.